Listed here are 26 T cell receptor beta chains from one sample, sequenced in a study of cytotoxic CD8 clonotypes in ibrutinib-treated CLL. Produced via immunoSEQ multiplex PCR; TCRdb's table is partial and in-frame only. Of approximately 320,000 clones in the sample, roughly 67% were seen once. Here the sequenced sample was PBMCs, taken after 36 months of ibrutinib treatment. These receptors were collected from a human donor with chronic lymphocytic leukemia.

The J gene is TRBJ2-7, the V gene TRBV10-3; 7 bases are shared with TRBD1. Germline V lookup: CDR1 ENHRY, CDR2 SYGVKD. Trimming cost V 3 bases and J 2 bases; bases outside gene matches: 4. The CDR3 is 14 amino acids. The CDR3 DNA reads TGTGCCATCAGTGACCCAACAGGGGCCTACGAGCAGTACTTC. The encoded protein is CAISDPTGAYEQYF.

The chain joins TRBV7-8 to TRBJ1-5; the D is unclear. CDR3 length: 13 amino acids. CDR1 and CDR2 (germline): SGHVS, FQNEAQ. V was cut by 1 base and J by 9 bases, with 10 bases left in between. Written as DNA, the CDR3 is TGTGCCAGCAGCTTAGGGGTGGTAAGGCCCCAGCATTTT. Protein sequence: CASSLGVVRPQHF.

V usage is TRBV4-1 and J usage is TRBJ1-1, with unresolved D. This CDR3 has 13 amino acids. Germline values: CDR1 MGHRA, CDR2 YSYEKL. V lost 1 base, J lost 3 bases, and 6 bases lay in between. The CDR3: CASSQVIHTEAFF. CDR3 sequence (DNA): TGCGCCAGCAGCCAAGTGATCCACACTGAAGCTTTCTTT.

The chain couples TRBV7-7 to TRBJ1-2; 7 positions match TRBD1. J lost 14 bases, V lost 5 bases, and 11 bases had no gene match. This CDR3 spans 12 amino acids. Germline V gene lookup returns CDR1 SSHAT and CDR2 FNYEAQ (reference sequence). The CDR3 coding sequence is TGTGCCAGCAGCCAGGCATCAGGGGGTGGGACCTTC. As protein: CASSQASGGGTF.

This clone was counted between two and nine times. This rearrangement joins TRBV29-1 to TRBJ2-7, with 8 bases aligning to TRBD1. The CDR3 loop spans 11 amino acids. V gave up 7 bases and J gave up 5 bases; unmatched junction bases: 4. CDR1 and CDR2 from the germline V gene are SQVTM and ANQGSEA. In DNA form, the CDR3 reads TGCAGCGCCTCGGACAGGGACGAGCAGTACTTC. It translates to CSASDRDEQYF.

This clone was seen only a few times. This chain connects TRBV23-1 to TRBJ2-3, with D possibly TRBD2 on 5 matching bases. TRBV23-1 is annotated as an ORF whose role is uncertain. Trimming left V 2 bases short and J 7 bases short, with 16 bases between. The CDR3 sequence is 15 residues long. The CDR3: CASSQGGTYPNTQYF. CDR3 coding DNA: TGCGCCAGCAGTCAAGGAGGTACGTATCCGAATACGCAGTATTTT.

As DNA, the CDR3 is TGCGCCAGCAGCCCCTCATTCCAAGAGACCCAGTACTTC. It translates to CASSPSFQETQYF. This rearrangement joins TRBV5-1 to TRBJ2-5; no clear D. Trimming removed 4 bases from V and 1 base from J, with 8 bases in between. Germline CDR1 reads SGHRS; CDR2 reads YFSETQ. The CDR3 runs 13 residues.

This clone was counted only a few times. The CDR3 reads CASSLGLAGFETQYF. The CDR3 DNA sequence: TGTGCCAGCAGTCTGGGACTAGCGGGGTTCGAGACCCAGTACTTC. The V call is TRBV7-8, the J call TRBJ2-5; 13 bases are a match to TRBD2. V was pared by 6 bases and J by 5 bases, with 6 bases of the junction left unmatched. Germline-derived CDR1 and CDR2 are SGHVS and FQNEAQ. The CDR3 is 15 amino acids.

This clone was counted a single time. This sequence joins TRBV4-2 and TRBJ1-5, with D possibly matching TRBD1 (5 bases). Trimming took 3 bases from V and 2 from J, leaving 11 bases between them. The germline CDR1 and CDR2 sequences are LGHNA and YNFKEQ. This CDR3 spans 15 amino acids. The CDR3 region has the DNA TGTGCCAGCAGCCACCCCGGGGGGGGCAATCAGCCCCAGCATTTT. Its translation: CASSHPGGGNQPQHF.

The table lists this clone with many counts. The chain carries TRBV7-2 and TRBJ2-2, with D hard to call. The CDR3 is made up of 19 amino acids. Germline CDR1 and CDR2: SGHTA and FQGNSA. Trimming took 4 bases from V and 1 from J, leaving 22 bases between them. Here the CDR3 DNA reads TGTGCCAGCAGCTCCTGGACGGCACAGAAAACCCTGAACACCGGGGAGCTGTTTTTT. Translation gives CASSSWTAQKTLNTGELFF.

This clone was observed a few times. The chain joins TRBV9 to TRBJ2-2; the D gene is possibly TRBD1 (5 bases). The CDR3 is 15 amino acids. Germline-derived CDR1 and CDR2 are SGDLS and YYNGEE. V was trimmed by 4 bases and J by 1 base, leaving 11 bases between them. Here the CDR3 DNA reads TGTGCCAGCAGCACCAGACAGCGGAACACCGGGGAGCTGTTTTTT. It specifies CASSTRQRNTGELFF.

The chain combines TRBV18 with TRBJ2-7; 9 bases are shared with TRBD1. The CDR3 totals 15 residues. The trim removed 6 bases at V and 0 bases at J, leaving 6 bases unmatched. Germline V gives CDR1 KGHSH, CDR2 LQKENI. In DNA, the CDR3 is TGTGCCAGCTCCGGGCGGACAGGGGCCTCCTACGAGCAGTACTTC. It codes for CASSGRTGASYEQYF.

The rearrangement uses TRBV7-8 and TRBJ2-1; 8 bases align to TRBD2. J was trimmed by 9 bases and V by 6 bases; bases with no gene match: 16. The length of the CDR3 is 16 residues. Germline lookup yields CDR1 SGHVS and CDR2 FQNEAQ. CDR3 DNA: TGTGCCAGCAGTAAAGAGGTCGCTAGCGGGCTCGGTGAGCAGTTCTTC. Residues: CASSKEVASGLGEQFF.

This clone was counted a few times. V and J are TRBV2 and TRBJ1-1; 7 positions match TRBD1. Germline CDR1 is SNHLY and CDR2 is FYNNEI. This CDR3 comprises 12 residues. The J segment lost 5 bases and the V segment lost 8 bases, leaving 5 bases of the junction unmatched. The DNA of the CDR3 is TGTGCCAGCCCAGGGGGACGGACTGAAGCTTTCTTT. Residues: CASPGGRTEAFF.

The chain employs TRBV28 and TRBJ2-1; perhaps TRBD2 as D (5 bases). The CDR3 runs to 14 residues. Deletions cut 4 bases from V and 4 bases from J, with 11 bases between. The germline gives CDR1 MDHEN, CDR2 SYDVKM. The CDR3 is CASSSRWRYNEQFF. DNA for the CDR3: TGTGCCAGCAGTTCACGCTGGAGGTACAATGAGCAGTTCTTC.

In regard to this clone: Other DNA sequences from this sample encode an identical CDR3 as well. The chain employs TRBV9 and TRBJ2-7; maybe TRBD1 (5 bases). In germline, CDR1 is SGDLS, CDR2 YYNGEE. The CDR3 is 15 residues long. V lost 0 bases and J 0 bases, leaving 10 bases between the germline ends. The CDR3 reads CASSVAAGRSYEQYF. CDR3 coding DNA: TGTGCCAGCAGCGTAGCTGCAGGGCGCTCCTACGAGCAGTACTTC.

The chain is built from TRBV2 and TRBJ1-4, with TRBD1 as a possible D gene (5 bases). The CDR3 totals 14 residues. V lost 6 bases and J lost 0, with 8 bases in between. The V gene's germline CDR1 is SNHLY and CDR2 FYNNEI. CDR3 in amino acids: CASRVTATNEKLFF. The CDR3 DNA reads as TGTGCCAGCAGGGTGACAGCAACTAATGAAAAACTGTTTTTT.

The chain is built from TRBV9 and TRBJ2-1; unclear D gene. CDR1 and CDR2 from the germline V gene are SGDLS and YYNGEE. This CDR3 is built from 11 residues. The ends were cut back, 3 bases at V and 4 bases at J, with 2 bases in the middle. CDR3 sequence reads: CASSEYNEQFF. The CDR3 DNA sequence: TGTGCCAGCAGCGAATACAATGAGCAGTTCTTC.

CDR3 protein: CATSRELLGSGELFF. For the CDR3, the DNA is TGTGCCACCAGCAGAGAGCTATTGGGGTCCGGGGAGCTGTTTTTT. V is TRBV15 and J is TRBJ2-2; D call uncertain. CDR1 and CDR2 (germline): LNHNV, YYDKDF (reference sequence). The ends were cut back, 0 bases at V and 6 bases at J, with 11 bases in the middle. This CDR3 contains 15 residues.

V gene TRBV7-3 combines with J gene TRBJ1-2; D might be TRBD1 (5 bases). The V gene lost 3 bases and the J gene lost 2 bases, with 10 bases spanning the gap. The CDR3 has 14 residues. CDR1 SGHTA and CDR2 FQGTGA come from the germline V gene. In DNA, the CDR3 is TGTGCCAGCAGCTTCGGGGACCTGAACTATGGCTACACCTTC. This encodes CASSFGDLNYGYTF.

The chain links TRBV5-4 to TRBJ2-5; TRBD1 matches 11 bases. Germline V gene lookup returns CDR1 SGHNT and CDR2 YYREEE (reference sequence). V was pared by 0 bases and J by 5 bases, with 12 bases of the junction left unmatched. The CDR3 extends over 18 amino acids. The CDR3 DNA reads TGTGCCAGCAGCTTGGGGATACCGGGACAGGGGGTTTTGGAGACCCAGTACTTC. Protein sequence: CASSLGIPGQGVLETQYF.

The chain carries TRBV5-1 and TRBJ1-1; weak D call: TRBD1 (6 bases). The CDR3 totals 16 residues. V dropped 2 bases and J dropped 3 bases, with 17 bases sitting between them. Germline CDR1 is SGHRS and CDR2 is YFSETQ. The CDR3 nucleotides read TGCGCCAGCAGCTTTTTACAGGGACGGAAGGACACTGAAGCTTTCTTT. It translates to CASSFLQGRKDTEAFF.

The rearrangement links TRBV7-6 to TRBJ1-1, with D maybe TRBD1 (6 bases). V was shortened by 4 bases and J by 5 bases, with 17 bases between the two germline ends. CDR3 length: 15 residues. Germline V lookup: CDR1 SGHVS, CDR2 FNYEAQ. Here the CDR3 DNA reads TGTGCCAGCAGCTCGGACAGCTCCTTTGGTACTGAAGCTTTCTTT. Its translation: CASSSDSSFGTEAFF.

This chain joins TRBV6-1 and TRBJ1-4; 8 nucleotides match TRBD1. Trimming removed 6 bases from V and 5 bases from J; junction bases left unmatched: 5. The germline V gene has CDR1 MNHNS and CDR2 SASEGT. The CDR3 loop spans 14 amino acids. The CDR3 DNA is TGTGCCAGCAGCGAGAGGACAGGGAATGAAAAACTGTTTTTT. Protein sequence: CASSERTGNEKLFF.

The CDR3 DNA reads TGTGCCAGCACCGAAGGCACGGGGATCTATGGCTACACCTTC. Protein: CASTEGTGIYGYTF. The chain uses TRBV2 and TRBJ1-2, with D unresolved. Germline-derived CDR1 and CDR2 are SNHLY and FYNNEI. V was shortened by 7 bases and J by 4 bases, with 16 bases between the two germline ends. CDR3 length equals 14 residues.

The chain uses TRBV25-1 and TRBJ1-1; 10 nucleotides match TRBD1. Germline V gene data show CDR1 as MGHDK and CDR2 as SYGVNS. CDR3 size: 14 residues. V shed 7 bases, J shed 7 bases, and the junction held 9 bases outside the gene matches. CDR3 in amino acids: CASNDRGPGGEAFF. The CDR3 DNA reads as TGTGCCAGCAATGACAGGGGGCCGGGAGGTGAAGCTTTCTTT. Based on the CDR3 plus reference TRBV25-1 and TRBJ1-1, the full variable domain is EADIYQTPRYLVIGTGKKITLECSQTMGHDKMYWYQQDPGMELHLIHYSYGVNSTEKGDLSSESTVSRIRTEHFPLTLESARPSHTSQYLCASNDRGPGGEAFFGQGTRLTVV.